A selection of T cell receptor beta chains follows, all from one sample in a study of cytomegalovirus exposure and HLA in healthy donors. Here immunoSEQ multiplex PCR was the method, and the copy in TCRdb shows in-frame clones only, minus some. The sample contains about 98,000 clones, about 95% of which appear only once. Sequencing was carried out using PBMCs. The receptor source for this set is a woman younger than 30 in good health and CMV-seronegative. Each CDR3 is given with its conserved first and last residue. D genes are given only for firm matches. A row's size may be missing; if present it is once, few, many or a size class.

CDR3nt,CDR3aa,abundance,v_gene,j_gene,d_gene
TGTGCCTGGAGTCTAGATTTAGGGCAGGGGGTTGGAGAGACCCAGTACTTC,CAWSLDLGQGVGETQYF,NA,TRBV30,TRBJ2-5,TRBD1
TGTGCCAGCAGTCCCACAGAGAGCTCCTACGAGCAGTACTTC,CASSPTESSYEQYF,many,TRBV7-9,TRBJ2-7,NA
TGTGCCAGCAGTCAAGGACAGGGGAACTCACCCCTCCACTTT,CASSQGQGNSPLHF,few,TRBV6-6,TRBJ1-6,TRBD1
TGTGCCAGCAGTTACTCCACAGGGGCGACAGAGACCCAGTACTTC,CASSYSTGATETQYF,NA,TRBV6-6,TRBJ2-5,TRBD1
TGTGCCAGCAGCTTCCCGGACAGCGATGAAGCTTTCTTT,CASSFPDSDEAFF,NA,TRBV5-4,TRBJ1-1,NA
TGCAGCGTTGGATCCCCAAGCGGGGCCTGGGAGCAGTACTTC,CSVGSPSGAWEQYF,NA,TRBV29-1,TRBJ2-7,TRBD2
TGTGCCAGCAGTGATTCCGGGACAGGGGTCACCCAGTACTTC,CASSDSGTGVTQYF,NA,TRBV2,TRBJ2-5,TRBD1
TGTGCCAGCAGTTTATTAGTTAGCGGGAGTACGCAGACCCAGTACTTC,CASSLLVSGSTQTQYF,NA,TRBV27,TRBJ2-5,TRBD2
TGTGCCAGCAGCCCGAGCGGGGGAGGAGATACGCAGTATTTT,CASSPSGGGDTQYF,NA,TRBV7-3,TRBJ2-3,TRBD2
TGCGCCAGCAGCCAAGACCTAGCGGGGAGGCAAGAGACCCAGTACTTC,CASSQDLAGRQETQYF,NA,TRBV4-1,TRBJ2-5,TRBD2
TGTGCCAGCAGTGGGGGACAGGGGAGTCCACCCCTCCACTTT,CASSGGQGSPPLHF,NA,TRBV2,TRBJ1-6,TRBD1
TGTGCCAGCAGTGCTTCGGGAGGTCACACTGAAGCTTTCTTT,CASSASGGHTEAFF,NA,TRBV27,TRBJ1-1,NA
TGTGCCAGCAGCTTAGAGGGGCTCCTCAATTCACCCCTCCACTTT,CASSLEGLLNSPLHF,NA,TRBV7-9,TRBJ1-6,NA
TGTGCCAGCAGTTCAGGCACCGGGGAGCTGTTTTTT,CASSSGTGELFF,NA,TRBV27,TRBJ2-2,NA
TGTGCCTGGAGTGTAGGAGTAATGAACACTGAAGCTTTCTTT,CAWSVGVMNTEAFF,NA,TRBV30,TRBJ1-1,NA
TGTGCCAGCAAGGCTAGCTCGAATGAGCAGTTCTTC,CASKASSNEQFF,NA,TRBV6-1,TRBJ2-1,NA
TGTGCCAGCAGTCCCGGACAGTACGAGCAGTACTTC,CASSPGQYEQYF,once,TRBV28,TRBJ2-7,NA
TGTGCCATCAGTGAGGGGCCCAACACCGGGGAGCTGTTTTTT,CAISEGPNTGELFF,NA,TRBV10-3,TRBJ2-2,NA
TGTGCCACCAGCAGAGACAGGGATCAGCCCCAGCATTTT,CATSRDRDQPQHF,NA,TRBV15,TRBJ1-5,NA
TGCGCCAGCAGCCAAGATACGGGGGGCCTCGGTGAGCAGTTCTTC,CASSQDTGGLGEQFF,NA,TRBV4-3,TRBJ2-1,NA
TGTGCCAGTAGTATAGGAAGCGGACAGGGCGAGGTCCGGTACACTGAAGCTTTCTTT,CASSIGSGQGEVRYTEAFF,NA,TRBV19,TRBJ1-1,TRBD1
TGTGCCAGCAGAGTTAGCGGGGGGGCAGCCTACGAGCAGTACTTC,CASRVSGGAAYEQYF,NA,TRBV6-5,TRBJ2-7,TRBD2
TGTGCCAGCACCACATACGGGACAGGTTATAACAATGAGCAGTTCTTC,CASTTYGTGYNNEQFF,NA,TRBV28,TRBJ2-1,TRBD1
TGTGCCAGCAGTGACTCGAGCAGCGGGACCAACAATGAGCAGTTCTTC,CASSDSSSGTNNEQFF,NA,TRBV6-4,TRBJ2-1,TRBD2
TGTGCCAGCAGCCAATTTAGCGACAGGGTCTCTGGAAACACCATATATTTT,CASSQFSDRVSGNTIYF,NA,TRBV16,TRBJ1-3,TRBD1
TGTGCCAGCAGCTTAGTAGAGTCGGGGGTCTACGAGCAGTACTTC,CASSLVESGVYEQYF,NA,TRBV7-2,TRBJ2-7,NA
TGTGCCAGCAGGGACTTTAGCGTCTCCTACAATGAGCAGTTCTTC,CASRDFSVSYNEQFF,NA,TRBV2,TRBJ2-1,NA
TGTGCCAGCAGGAGGACTAGCTGGGGCACAGATACGCAGTATTTT,CASRRTSWGTDTQYF,NA,TRBV9,TRBJ2-3,TRBD2
TGCGCCAGCAGCCAACTCAATCTCTACGAGCAGTACTTC,CASSQLNLYEQYF,NA,TRBV5-1,TRBJ2-7,NA
TGTGCCAGCAGCCCCCATTATCAGGGGGGCGGGGATGGCTACACCTTC,CASSPHYQGGGDGYTF,NA,TRBV9,TRBJ1-2,TRBD1
TGCGCCAGCAGCCAAGAGGACAGCCGGATCTCCTACGAGCAGTACTTC,CASSQEDSRISYEQYF,NA,TRBV4-1,TRBJ2-7,NA
TGTGCCAGCAGCGTAGAGTGGGGGGAGATGTTCTTC,CASSVEWGEMFF,once,TRBV9,TRBJ2-1,NA
TGTGCCAGCAGCTTATCCCAGGATCAGCCCCAGCATTTT,CASSLSQDQPQHF,NA,TRBV7-8,TRBJ1-5,NA
TGTGCTAGTGGCCCAATAGCGGGGGGACCCGGGGAGCTGTTTTTT,CASGPIAGGPGELFF,NA,TRBV12-5,TRBJ2-2,TRBD2
TGTGCCAGCTCACCAGGGACAGCCGGGACTGAAGCTTTCTTT,CASSPGTAGTEAFF,NA,TRBV18,TRBJ1-1,TRBD1
TGCAGCGCCGTAGGGGCGGGGGGGCGTCGGTCCTACAATGAGCAGTTCTTC,CSAVGAGGRRSYNEQFF,NA,TRBV29-1,TRBJ2-1,TRBD2
TGTGCCAGCAGCGCGGTACTAGCTGGAAACACCGGGGAGCTGTTTTTT,CASSAVLAGNTGELFF,NA,TRBV11-3,TRBJ2-2,NA
TGCAGCGTTGAGGAGGGGGGGGGACATCTCGACTTC,CSVEEGGGHLDF,NA,TRBV29-1,TRBJ2-7,NA
TGTGCCAGCTCACCACCGTCTTCGGGGAATACTGAAGCTTTCTTT,CASSPPSSGNTEAFF,NA,TRBV18,TRBJ1-1,NA
TGTGCCAGCAGTGAAATGCGGACAGGGTTCGGGGCCAACGTCCTGACTTTC,CASSEMRTGFGANVLTF,NA,TRBV6-1,TRBJ2-6,TRBD1
TGTGCTAGTGGTTTCGCAAACAGGGGAGGCTACACCTTC,CASGFANRGGYTF,NA,TRBV12-5,TRBJ1-2,TRBD1
TGCGCCAGCAGCTTGGGACAGGGTTTCTTCTCTGGGGCCAACGTCCTGACTTTC,CASSLGQGFFSGANVLTF,NA,TRBV5-1,TRBJ2-6,TRBD1
TGTGCCAGCAGTCCCCGGACTAGCGGGAGTGATGAGCAGTTCTTC,CASSPRTSGSDEQFF,NA,TRBV27,TRBJ2-1,TRBD2
TGTGCCAGCTCACCCCCCGGAGGGAGAGCCACTGAAGCTTTCTTT,CASSPPGGRATEAFF,NA,TRBV18,TRBJ1-1,NA
TGTGCCAGCTCCTTTATCAGGGACAATCAGCCCCAGCATTTT,CASSFIRDNQPQHF,once,TRBV18,TRBJ1-5,NA
TGCGCCAGCAGCTTGGCATACGGACTAGCGGGAGGACCGTCCTACGAGCAGTACTTC,CASSLAYGLAGGPSYEQYF,once,TRBV5-1,TRBJ2-7,TRBD2